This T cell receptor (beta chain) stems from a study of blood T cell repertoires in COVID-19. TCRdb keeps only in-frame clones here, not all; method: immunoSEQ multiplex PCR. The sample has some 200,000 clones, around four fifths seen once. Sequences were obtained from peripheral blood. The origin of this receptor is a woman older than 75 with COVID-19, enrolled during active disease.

For the CDR3, the DNA is TGTGCCAGCAGCTCAAACTTGGAGACCCAGTACTTC. This gives the protein CASSSNLETQYF. V is TRBV7-2 and J is TRBJ2-5, with D uncertain. The CDR3 covers 12 residues. In germline, CDR1 is SGHTA, CDR2 FQGNSA. V shed 4 bases and J shed 5 bases, with 8 bases lying between them.